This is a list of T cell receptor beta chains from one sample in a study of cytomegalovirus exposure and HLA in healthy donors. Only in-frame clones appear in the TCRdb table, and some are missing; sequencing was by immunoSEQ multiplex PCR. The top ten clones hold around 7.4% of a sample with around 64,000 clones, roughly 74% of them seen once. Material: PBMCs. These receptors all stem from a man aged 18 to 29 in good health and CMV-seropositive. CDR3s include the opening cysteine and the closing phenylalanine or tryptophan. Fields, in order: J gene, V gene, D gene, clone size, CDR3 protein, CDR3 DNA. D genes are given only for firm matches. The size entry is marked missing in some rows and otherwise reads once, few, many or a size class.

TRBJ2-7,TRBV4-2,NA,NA,CASSPRARDSYEQYF,TGTGCCAGCAGCCCGAGGGCTAGGGATTCCTACGAGCAGTACTTC
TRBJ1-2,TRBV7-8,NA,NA,CASNAGVIDGYTF,TGTGCCAGCAACGCGGGCGTTATCGATGGCTACACCTTC
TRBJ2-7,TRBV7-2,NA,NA,CASSLSVNYEQYF,TGTGCCAGCAGCTTATCGGTAAACTACGAGCAGTACTTC
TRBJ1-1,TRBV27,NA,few,CASSFMGGGTEAFF,TGTGCCAGCAGTTTCATGGGTGGCGGCACTGAAGCTTTCTTT
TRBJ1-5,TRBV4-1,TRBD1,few,CASSPTGALNQPQHF,TGCGCCAGCAGTCCGACAGGGGCCCTTAATCAGCCCCAGCATTTT
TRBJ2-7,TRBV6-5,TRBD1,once,CASSQGQAYTYEQYF,TGTGCCAGCAGCCAGGGACAGGCATACACCTACGAGCAGTACTTC
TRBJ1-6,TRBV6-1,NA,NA,CASGVEGNSPLHF,TGTGCCAGCGGGGTAGAGGGTAATTCACCCCTCCACTTT
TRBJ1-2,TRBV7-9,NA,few,CASSSRVNYGYTF,TGTGCCAGCAGCTCCCGAGTTAACTATGGCTACACCTTC
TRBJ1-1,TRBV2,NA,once,CASSVREASTEAFF,TGTGCCAGCAGTGTTAGGGAGGCGAGCACTGAAGCTTTCTTT
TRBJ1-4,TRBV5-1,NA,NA,CASSTATNEKLFF,TGCGCCAGCAGTACTGCAACTAATGAAAAACTGTTTTTT
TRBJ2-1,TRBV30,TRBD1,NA,CAWSESGTGGYNEQFF,TGTGCCTGGAGTGAGTCCGGGACAGGGGGCTACAATGAGCAGTTCTTC
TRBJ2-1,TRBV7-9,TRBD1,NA,CASSLDTGGAYNEQFF,TGTGCCAGCAGCCTTGACACAGGGGGCGCCTACAATGAGCAGTTCTTC
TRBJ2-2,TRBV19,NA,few,CASTGAGELFF,TGTGCCAGTACGGGGGCCGGGGAGCTGTTTTTT
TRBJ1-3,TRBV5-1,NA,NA,CASSLDQGSSGNTIYF,TGCGCCAGCAGCTTGGATCAGGGGAGCTCTGGAAACACCATATATTTT
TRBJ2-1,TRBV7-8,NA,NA,CASSPVRGNEQFF,TGTGCCAGCAGCCCTGTAAGAGGCAATGAGCAGTTCTTC
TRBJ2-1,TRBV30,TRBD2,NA,CAWSLLAGNFF,TGTGCCTGGAGTTTACTAGCGGGAAACTTCTTC
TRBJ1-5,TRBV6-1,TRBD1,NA,CASSGTGEYQPQHF,TGTGCCAGCAGTGGGACAGGGGAATATCAGCCCCAGCATTTT
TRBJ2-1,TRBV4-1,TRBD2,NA,CASSQGRLAEYNEQFF,TGCGCCAGCAGCCAAGGCAGACTAGCCGAGTACAATGAGCAGTTCTTC
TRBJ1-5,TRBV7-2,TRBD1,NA,CASSDRDRGQPQHF,TGTGCCAGCAGTGACAGGGATCGGGGTCAGCCCCAGCATTTT
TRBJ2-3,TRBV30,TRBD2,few,CAWWSSQRENTDTQYF,TGTGCCTGGTGGTCCTCCCAGCGGGAGAACACAGATACGCAGTATTTT
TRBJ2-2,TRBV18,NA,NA,CASGDRANTGELFF,TGTGCCAGCGGAGACCGGGCGAACACCGGGGAGCTGTTTTTT
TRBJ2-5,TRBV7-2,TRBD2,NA,CASSFSSGRAETQYF,TGTGCCAGCAGCTTTTCGAGCGGGAGGGCCGAGACCCAGTACTTC
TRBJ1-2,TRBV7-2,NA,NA,CASSLPGHGYTF,TGTGCCAGCAGCTTACCAGGGCATGGCTACACCTTC
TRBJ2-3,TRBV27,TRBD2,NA,CASSPSGYTDTQYF,TGTGCCAGCAGCCCTAGCGGTTACACAGATACGCAGTATTTT
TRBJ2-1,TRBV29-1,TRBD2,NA,CSAKAGGIEQFF,TGCAGCGCAAAAGCGGGGGGCATTGAGCAGTTCTTC
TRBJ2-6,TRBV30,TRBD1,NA,CAGDRGWTGANVLTF,TGTGCCGGCGACAGGGGATGGACTGGGGCCAACGTCCTGACTTTC
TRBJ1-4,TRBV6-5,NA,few,CASSRRGEKLFF,TGTGCCAGCAGTCGACGGGGTGAAAAACTGTTTTTT
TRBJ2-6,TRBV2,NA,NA,CANKFLASGANVLTF,TGTGCCAACAAATTCCTCGCCTCTGGGGCCAACGTCCTGACTTTC
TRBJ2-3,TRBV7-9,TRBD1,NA,CASSLIKTGASTDTQYF,TGTGCCAGCAGCTTAATTAAAACAGGGGCTAGCACAGATACGCAGTATTTT
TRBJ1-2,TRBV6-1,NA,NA,CASSEAQIGYTF,TGTGCCAGCAGTGAAGCCCAAATTGGCTACACCTTC
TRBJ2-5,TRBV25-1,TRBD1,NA,CASSEYRGQWETQYF,TGTGCCAGCAGTGAATATAGGGGACAGTGGGAGACCCAGTACTTC
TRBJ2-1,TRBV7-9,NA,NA,CASSLGLGETYNEQFF,TGTGCCAGCAGCTTAGGACTCGGGGAGACTTACAATGAGCAGTTCTTC
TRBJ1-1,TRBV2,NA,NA,CASSRQNTEAFF,TGTGCCAGCAGCCGACAGAACACTGAAGCTTTCTTT
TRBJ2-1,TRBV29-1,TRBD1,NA,CSVGWTGANEQFF,TGCAGCGTTGGCTGGACAGGGGCCAATGAGCAGTTCTTC
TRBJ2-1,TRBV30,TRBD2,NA,CAWAAGESYNEQFF,TGTGCCTGGGCCGCGGGGGAATCCTACAATGAGCAGTTCTTC
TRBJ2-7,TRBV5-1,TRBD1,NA,CASSLGQGFSEQYF,TGCGCCAGCAGCTTGGGACAGGGGTTTAGCGAGCAGTACTTC
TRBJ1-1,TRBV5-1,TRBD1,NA,CASSLDRGNTEAFF,TGCGCCAGCAGCTTGGACAGGGGGAACACTGAAGCTTTCTTT
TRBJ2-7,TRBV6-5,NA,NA,CASRRESSYEQYF,TGTGCCAGCAGAAGGGAGAGCTCCTACGAGCAGTACTTC
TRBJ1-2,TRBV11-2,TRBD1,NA,CASSPDRGHGYTF,TGTGCCAGCAGCCCTGACAGGGGGCATGGCTACACCTTC
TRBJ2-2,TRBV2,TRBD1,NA,CASRATGVGGELFF,TGTGCCAGCAGGGCGACAGGGGTGGGCGGGGAGCTGTTTTTT
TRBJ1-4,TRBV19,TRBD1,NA,CATCRGQGGEKLFF,TGTGCCACCTGCAGGGGGCAGGGAGGTGAAAAACTGTTTTTT
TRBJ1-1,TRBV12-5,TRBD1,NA,CASGLGNRGPNTEAFF,TGTGCTAGTGGTTTGGGAAACAGGGGGCCGAACACTGAAGCTTTCTTT
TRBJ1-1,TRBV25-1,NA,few,CASRRMNTEAFF,TGTGCCAGCAGGAGAATGAACACTGAAGCTTTCTTT